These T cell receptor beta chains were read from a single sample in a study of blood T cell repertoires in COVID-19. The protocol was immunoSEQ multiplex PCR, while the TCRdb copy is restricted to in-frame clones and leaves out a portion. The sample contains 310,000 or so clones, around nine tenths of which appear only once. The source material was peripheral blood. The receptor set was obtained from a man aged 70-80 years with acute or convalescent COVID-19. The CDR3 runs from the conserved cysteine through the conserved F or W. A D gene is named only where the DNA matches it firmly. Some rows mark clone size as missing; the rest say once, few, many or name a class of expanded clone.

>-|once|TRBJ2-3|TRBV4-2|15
TGTGCCAGCAGCCAAGATACGGCGGGCACAGATACGCAGTATTTT
CASSQDTAGTDTQYF
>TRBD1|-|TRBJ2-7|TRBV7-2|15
TGTGCCAGCAGCCGGGCCGGGACAGGGGCCTACGAGCAGTACTTC
CASSRAGTGAYEQYF
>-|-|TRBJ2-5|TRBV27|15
TGTGCCAGCAGTTTAAGCGGACAGTTTTATGAGACCCAGTACTTC
CASSLSGQFYETQYF
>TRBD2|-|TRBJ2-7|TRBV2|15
TGTGCCAGCAGCGCCAATGGACTAGCGGGGGACGAGCAGTACTTC
CASSANGLAGDEQYF
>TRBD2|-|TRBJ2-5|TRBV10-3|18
TGTGCCATCAGTGAGGGAGGGACTAGCGGGGGGGCCCGGGAGACCCAGTACTTC
CAISEGGTSGGARETQYF
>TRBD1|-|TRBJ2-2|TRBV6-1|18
TGTGCCAGCAGTGACCACTTAACGGGACAGGGTACCACCGGGGAGCTGTTTTTT
CASSDHLTGQGTTGELFF
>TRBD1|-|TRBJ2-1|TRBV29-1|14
TGCAGCGCCCCGGGACAGGGGGTTTACAATGAGCAGTTCTTC
CSAPGQGVYNEQFF
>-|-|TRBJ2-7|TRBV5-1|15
TGCGCCAGCAGCTTGGGTTCGGAAGGGGCCTACGAGCAGTACTTC
CASSLGSEGAYEQYF
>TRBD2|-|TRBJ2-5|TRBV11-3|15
TGTGCCAGCAGCAAAACCGGGACTAGCGGAGAGACCCAGTACTTC
CASSKTGTSGETQYF
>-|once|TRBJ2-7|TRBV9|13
TGTGCCAGCAGCGTAGAGCAGGGTGACGAGCAGTACTTC
CASSVEQGDEQYF
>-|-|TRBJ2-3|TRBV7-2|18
TGTGCCAGCAGCTTAGTAGGAGGGGGCGGCGGTTGGGCAGATACGCAGTATTTT
CASSLVGGGGGWADTQYF
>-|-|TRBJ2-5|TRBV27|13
TGTGCCAGCAGTTTATTCCCTCGGGAGACCCAGTACTTC
CASSLFPRETQYF
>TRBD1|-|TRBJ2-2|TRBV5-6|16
TGTGCCAGCAGCCCGTTACGACAGGGACAGACCGGGGAGCTGTTTTTT
CASSPLRQGQTGELFF
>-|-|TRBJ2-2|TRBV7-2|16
TGTGCCAGCAGCTTACTGGCCCGGGGAAACACCGGGGAGCTGTTTTTT
CASSLLARGNTGELFF
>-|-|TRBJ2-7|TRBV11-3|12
TGTGCCAGCAGCCCTACAGGCGACGAGCAGTACTTC
CASSPTGDEQYF
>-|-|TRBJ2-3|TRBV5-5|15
TGTGCCAGCAGCTTTGTAGTTTCTATCACAGATACGCAGTATTTT
CASSFVVSITDTQYF
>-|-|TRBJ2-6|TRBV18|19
TGTGCCAGCTCACCACCCGGCGGGACAGCAAACTCTGGGGCCAACGTCCTGACTTTC
CASSPPGGTANSGANVLTF
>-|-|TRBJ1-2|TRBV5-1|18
TGCGCCAGCAGCTTCCGAGTGCCTTACGACAGAGCTAACTATGGCTACACCTTC
CASSFRVPYDRANYGYTF
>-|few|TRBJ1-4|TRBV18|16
TGTGCCAGCTCCCCGACACCCAGGATAAGTAACGAAAAACTGTTTTTT
CASSPTPRISNEKLFF